This is a list of T cell receptor beta chains from one sample in a study of blood T cells in healthy people across ages. TCRdb processed the 5' RACE reads anew with MiXCR; each CDR3 protein has one entry. This table holds approximately 1,700,000 distinct CDR3 sequences, about two fifths found once. Input material: blood. Every receptor here comes from a human donor in good health. Each CDR3 is given with its conserved first and last residue. Fields, in order: clone size, J gene, D gene, V gene, CDR3 DNA, CDR3 protein. D genes are given only for firm matches. Expanded clones get a size class; other rows say once, few or many, or leave the size out.

size: -
J: TRBJ2-5
D: -
V: TRBV4-3
DNA: TGCGCCAGCAGCCAACGAGGGTCGGGGCAAGAGACCCAGTACTTC
CDR3: CASSQRGSGQETQYF

size: -
J: TRBJ2-1
D: TRBD2
V: TRBV7-2
DNA: TGTGCCAGCAGCTTAGCTGGACTAGCGGGGTACAATGAGCAGTTCTTC
CDR3: CASSLAGLAGYNEQFF

size: -
J: TRBJ2-5
D: -
V: TRBV5-1
DNA: TGCGCCAGCAGCCCCCGCCGGGCAACCCAAGAGACCCAGTACTTC
CDR3: CASSPRRATQETQYF

size: few
J: TRBJ2-1
D: TRBD2
V: TRBV12-3/TRBV12-4
DNA: TGTGCCAGCCTATCCATAGCGGGGGGATACAATGAGCAGTTCTTC
CDR3: CASLSIAGGYNEQFF

size: -
J: TRBJ2-4
D: TRBD1
V: TRBV6-2/TRBV6-3
DNA: TGTGCCAGCAGTCACCGGACAGGGGGAAACATTCAGTACTTC
CDR3: CASSHRTGGNIQYF

size: -
J: TRBJ2-3
D: -
V: TRBV20-1
DNA: TGCAGTGCTAGACGGTTGGGGCCAAGCACAGATACGCAGTATTTT
CDR3: CSARRLGPSTDTQYF

size: once
J: TRBJ2-5
D: TRBD1
V: TRBV5-1
DNA: TGCGCCAGCAGCTTTGGACAGGCAAAAGAGACCCAGTACTTC
CDR3: CASSFGQAKETQYF

size: -
J: TRBJ2-1
D: -
V: TRBV6-2/TRBV6-3
DNA: TGTGCCAGCAGTTACCTGGCGGGGGACAACAATGAGCAGTTCTTC
CDR3: CASSYLAGDNNEQFF

size: few
J: TRBJ1-5
D: TRBD1
V: TRBV12-3/TRBV12-4
DNA: TGTGCCAGCAAGGGGACAGGCAACAATAGCAATCAGCCCCAGCATTTT
CDR3: CASKGTGNNSNQPQHF

size: -
J: TRBJ2-5
D: -
V: TRBV20-1
DNA: TGCAGTGCCCCGGGACTCGAGGAGACCCAGTACTTC
CDR3: CSAPGLEETQYF

size: few
J: TRBJ2-5
D: -
V: TRBV9
DNA: TGTGCCAGCAGCGCCTCGGGGCCGCCTAACTTCCAAGAGACCCAGTACTTC
CDR3: CASSASGPPNFQETQYF